The 22 T cell receptor beta chains below come from one sample, sequenced in a study of blood T cell repertoires in COVID-19. Using immunoSEQ multiplex PCR, the repertoire was profiled, and TCRdb retains in-frame clones only, with some absent. This repertoire shows 35,000 to 45,000 clones, about 82% found once; its top ten account for roughly 5.2%. The sequenced sample consisted of peripheral blood. Source of these receptors: a man between 50 and 59 years old with active COVID-19.

The chain has TRBV7-2 and TRBJ2-3, with D possibly being TRBD1 (5 bases). The germline V and J ends were trimmed by 5 bases and 5 bases, with 14 bases remaining between them. The germline V gene encodes CDR1 SGHTA and CDR2 FQGNSA. The CDR3 is 14 amino acids. The chain's CDR3 is CASSLQGIRDTQYF. As DNA, the CDR3 is TGTGCCAGCAGCCTCCAGGGAATTCGAGATACGCAGTATTTT.

This sequence joins TRBV11-2 and TRBJ1-1, with D perhaps matching TRBD1 (5 bases). The CDR3 has 15 amino acids. Between the trimmed V and J ends, which lost 5 bases and 1 base, there was a span of 14 bases. Germline CDR1 reads SGHAT; CDR2 reads FQNNGV. The CDR3 DNA sequence: TGTGCCAGCAGCCTAAGCGGGGGACGGAACACTGAAGCTTTCTTT. Its protein is CASSLSGGRNTEAFF.

This sequence joins TRBV19 and TRBJ2-1; the D is unclear. The length of the CDR3 is 15 residues. Per the germline V gene, CDR1 is LNHDA and CDR2 is SQIVND (reference sequence). V was cut by 3 bases and J by 0 bases, with 9 bases left in between. This CDR3 reads CASSISLSSYNEQFF. DNA of the CDR3: TGTGCCAGTAGTATTAGCTTAAGCTCCTACAATGAGCAGTTCTTC.

V gene TRBV5-1 combines with J gene TRBJ2-2; 8 bases map to TRBD1. The CDR3 is 13 residues long. The germline V gene has CDR1 SGHRS and CDR2 YFSETQ. V trimming: 8 bases; J trimming: 1 base; junction bases outside the gene matches: 1. The CDR3 region is CASDRGNTGELFF. Here the CDR3 DNA reads TGCGCCAGTGACAGGGGGAACACCGGGGAGCTGTTTTTT.

The gene calls are TRBV4-2 and TRBJ1-1; D may be TRBD1 (5 bases). Germline V gives CDR1 LGHNA, CDR2 YNFKEQ. The CDR3 is 15 amino acids. V lost 0 bases and J 6 bases, leaving 14 bases between the germline ends. The CDR3 sequence: CASSQDNRGGAEAFF. The DNA for the CDR3 is TGTGCCAGCAGCCAAGATAATAGGGGAGGGGCTGAAGCTTTCTTT.

This rearrangement joins TRBV7-2 to TRBJ2-5; TRBD2 matches at 9 bases. CDR1 and CDR2 from the germline V gene are SGHTA and FQGNSA. The junction had 7 bases not matched to a gene; V was cut back by 0 bases and J by 5 bases. The CDR3 loop spans 16 amino acids. CDR3 residues: CASSLAGTSIWETQYF. Written as DNA, the CDR3 is TGTGCCAGCAGCTTAGCGGGGACTAGCATCTGGGAGACCCAGTACTTC.

The chain uses TRBV20-1 and TRBJ2-7; 12 nucleotides agree with TRBD2. The germline CDR1 and CDR2 sequences are DFQATT and SNEGSKA (reference sequence). V trimming: 3 bases; J trimming: 4 bases; junction bases outside the gene matches: 7. The CDR3 is made up of 15 amino acids. This CDR3 reads CSASLGLAGRYEQYF. In DNA form, the CDR3 reads TGCAGTGCTAGTCTCGGACTAGCGGGAAGGTACGAGCAGTACTTC.

This chain connects TRBV11-2 to TRBJ2-1, with a weak D call TRBD2 (5 bases). Germline CDR1 and CDR2: SGHAT and FQNNGV. V dropped 5 bases and J dropped 2 bases, with 13 bases sitting between them. The CDR3 consists of 15 residues. CDR3 loop: CASSRGGQAYNEQFF. The CDR3 bases are TGTGCCAGCAGCCGAGGCGGGCAGGCCTACAATGAGCAGTTCTTC.

The chain has TRBV28 and TRBJ2-1, with 7 bases that match TRBD1. Trimming cost V 5 bases and J 6 bases; bases outside gene matches: 7. The CDR3 runs to 14 residues. Looked up from germline, CDR1 is MDHEN and CDR2 is SYDVKM. As DNA, the CDR3 is TGTGCCAGCAGTCCATCCGACAGGGCCAATGAGCAGTTCTTC. This codes for CASSPSDRANEQFF.

This chain's CDR3 is CASSRTSGGANEQFF. The DNA of the CDR3 is TGCGCCAGCAGCCGGACTAGCGGGGGGGCCAATGAGCAGTTCTTC. This chain joins TRBV4-3 and TRBJ2-1; 15 bases are shared with TRBD2. The V segment lost 4 bases and the J segment 6 bases; nucleotides outside the gene matches: 1. The CDR3 covers 15 residues. Germline CDR1 LGHNA, CDR2 YSLEER.

J is TRBJ2-1 and V is TRBV13; 10 positions agree with TRBD2. V gave up 0 bases and J gave up 1 base; unmatched junction bases: 3. The CDR3 contains 17 residues. Germline CDR1 and CDR2: PRHDT and FYEKMQ (reference sequence). The CDR3 bases are TGTGCCAGCAGCTTAGGCGGGACTAGCGTGTCCTACAATGAGCAGTTCTTC. This encodes CASSLGGTSVSYNEQFF.

This rearrangement joins TRBV10-3 to TRBJ2-7, with a tentative D call TRBD1 (6 bases). The CDR3 consists of 14 residues. CDR1 is ENHRY and CDR2 is SYGVKD in the germline V gene. With 4 bases removed from V and 4 bases from J, the gap between germline ends came to 14 bases. In nucleotides, the CDR3 is TGTGCCATCAGTGGACAGGCCCAGCCTTACGAGCAGTACTTC. Encoded protein: CAISGQAQPYEQYF.

This clone turned up a few times. The rearrangement links TRBV11-1 to TRBJ2-7; a possible D gene is TRBD1 (6 bases). V dropped 5 bases and J dropped 3 bases, with 8 bases sitting between them. The CDR3 is 12 amino acids. CDR1 is SGHAT, CDR2 FQDESV, per germline (reference sequence). The CDR3 sequence: CASSKDSYEQYF. The CDR3 DNA is TGTGCCAGCAGCAAGGACAGCTACGAGCAGTACTTC.

V gene TRBV9 combines with J gene TRBJ2-1; no clear D gene. V gave up 0 bases and J gave up 6 bases, with 10 bases separating them. Germline-derived CDR1 and CDR2 are SGDLS and YYNGEE. CDR3 length: 14 residues. In nucleotides, the CDR3 is TGTGCCAGCAGCGTAGGTGGAGTTGTCAATGAGCAGTTCTTC. This sequence encodes CASSVGGVVNEQFF.

This clone has only one observation. The V call is TRBV6-5, the J call TRBJ2-1; TRBD2 matches at 13 bases. The junction had 6 bases not matched to a gene; V was cut back by 7 bases and J by 6 bases. The CDR3 covers 15 residues. Germline values: CDR1 MNHEY, CDR2 SVGAGI. The DNA for the CDR3 is TGTGCCAGCACCGCTGGACTAGCGGGAGTCAATGAGCAGTTCTTC. Translating gives CASTAGLAGVNEQFF.

The CDR3 sequence: CASSIELAGREAEAFF. The CDR3 DNA reads TGTGCCAGTAGTATAGAGTTGGCCGGCAGAGAGGCTGAAGCTTTCTTT. The J gene is TRBJ1-1, the V gene TRBV19; no clear D gene. Germline V lookup: CDR1 LNHDA, CDR2 SQIVND (reference sequence). CDR3 size: 16 residues. Trimming cost V 0 bases and J 6 bases, with 17 bases left between them.

The chain joins TRBV29-1 to TRBJ1-2; TRBD1 agrees at 10 bases. Germline values: CDR1 SQVTM, CDR2 ANQGSEA. The junction had 4 bases not matched to a gene; V was cut back by 6 bases and J by 3 bases. CDR3 size: 13 residues. Written as DNA, the CDR3 is TGCAGCGTCGACAGGGGGCGGCACTATGGCTACACCTTC. It codes for CSVDRGRHYGYTF. Variable domain in full (rest from reference TRBV29-1 and TRBJ1-2): SAVISQKPSRDICQRGTSLTIQCQVDSQVTMMFWYRQQPGQSLTLIATANQGSEATYESGFVIDKFPISRPNLTFSTLTVSNMSPEDSSIYLCSVDRGRHYGYTFGSGTRLTVV.

The chain links TRBV9 to TRBJ2-1; 9 nucleotides agree with TRBD2. CDR1 SGDLS and CDR2 YYNGEE come from the germline V gene. CDR3 length equals 16 residues. J gave up 3 bases and V 0 bases, and 4 bases lay outside the gene matches. DNA for the CDR3: TGTGCCAGCAGCGTAGAAATAGCGGGAGTCTACAATGAGCAGTTCTTC. It codes for CASSVEIAGVYNEQFF.

This clone counts as medium-sized (0.01 to 0.1%). This chain links TRBV9 with TRBJ2-1, with D possibly TRBD2 on 6 matching bases. With 0 bases removed from V and 5 bases from J, the gap between germline ends came to 12 bases. The CDR3 contains 15 residues. CDR1 is SGDLS and CDR2 is YYNGEE in the germline V gene. CDR3 sequence: CASSVAGVHNNEQFF. DNA for the CDR3: TGTGCCAGCAGCGTAGCGGGGGTTCACAACAATGAGCAGTTCTTC.

CDR3 region: CASGSQGARGYTF. CDR3 nucleotides: TGTGCCAGCGGATCCCAGGGGGCGCGAGGCTACACCTTC. The rearrangement uses TRBV2 and TRBJ1-2; 8 bases fit TRBD1. Germline assignment: CDR1 SNHLY and CDR2 FYNNEI. J gave up 8 bases and V 8 bases, and 10 bases lay outside the gene matches. This CDR3 is built from 13 residues.

This clone has just a few counts. The V and J genes are TRBV7-2 and TRBJ1-2; 7 bases match TRBD1. In germline, CDR1 is SGHTA, CDR2 FQGNSA. With V trimmed by 5 bases and J by 8 bases, 11 bases remained unmatched. This CDR3 spans 14 amino acids. The CDR3 DNA is TGTGCCAGCAGCCGCCTCCGGACAGGAGAGGGCTACACCTTC. It translates to CASSRLRTGEGYTF.

The chain employs TRBV4-1 and TRBJ1-1; D uncertain. CDR3 length: 14 amino acids. Germline assignment: CDR1 MGHRA and CDR2 YSYEKL. V gave up 1 base and J gave up 6 bases, with 12 bases separating them. The CDR3 DNA reads as TGCGCCAGCAGCCAAGGTGAGGGTTGGGCTGAAGCTTTCTTT. This encodes CASSQGEGWAEAFF.